One sample yielded the 21 T cell receptor beta chains listed below, sequenced in a study of blood T cell repertoires in COVID-19. Profiling relied on immunoSEQ multiplex PCR, and the TCRdb table lists in-frame clones only, not all of them. Of 250,000 to 350,000 clones listed, more than 85% are singletons. Sequenced: peripheral blood. These TCRs come from a man between 25 and 39 years old with acute or convalescent COVID-19.

The rearrangement links TRBV6-5 to TRBJ1-5; D remains ambiguous. Germline-derived CDR1 and CDR2 are MNHEY and SVGAGI. The CDR3 consists of 13 residues. V was shortened by 2 bases and J by 6 bases, with 8 bases between the two germline ends. The CDR3 loop is CASSYLGSQPQHF. In DNA form, the CDR3 reads TGTGCCAGCAGTTACCTGGGGAGTCAGCCCCAGCATTTT.

The V and J genes are TRBV11-2 and TRBJ2-7; D possibly corresponds to TRBD2 (6 bases). Trimming removed 1 base from V and 3 bases from J, with 10 bases in between. This CDR3 is 14 amino acids long. The V gene's germline CDR1 is SGHAT and CDR2 FQNNGV. The CDR3 DNA is TGTGCCAGCAGCTTAGCGCGGGGAGGCTACGAGCAGTACTTC. Encoded protein: CASSLARGGYEQYF.

The chain employs TRBV27 and TRBJ2-4; weak D call: TRBD2 (5 bases). Germline V CDR1 and CDR2: MNHEY, SMNVEV (reference sequence). The V gene lost 2 bases and the J gene lost 1 base, with 21 bases spanning the gap. This CDR3 region has 19 residues. CDR3 DNA: TGTGCCAGCAGTTTAGGTAGGGCGGGCAGTTCATTTGCCAAAAACATTCAGTACTTC. Its translation is CASSLGRAGSSFAKNIQYF.

The rearrangement uses TRBV19 and TRBJ1-2, with 7 bases lining up with TRBD1. J gave up 3 bases and V 2 bases, and 6 bases lay outside the gene matches. The CDR3 has 15 amino acids. CDR1 is LNHDA and CDR2 is SQIVND in the germline V gene (reference sequence). The CDR3 nucleotides are TGTGCCAGTAGTATAAAACAGGGGAGCGACTATGGCTACACCTTC. As protein: CASSIKQGSDYGYTF.

This clone came up once. This chain links TRBV4-1 with TRBJ1-2; D is undetermined. This CDR3 comprises 15 residues. CDR1 MGHRA and CDR2 YSYEKL come from the germline V gene. The V gene lost 1 base and the J gene lost 5 bases, with 14 bases spanning the gap. The chain's CDR3 is CASSQARYEIYGYTF. The CDR3 bases are TGCGCCAGCAGCCAAGCCAGGTACGAGATATATGGCTACACCTTC.

This chain joins TRBV4-2 and TRBJ2-5; TRBD2 agrees at 9 bases. Germline CDR1 and CDR2: LGHNA and YNFKEQ. CDR3 length: 16 residues. V shed 4 bases, J shed 2 bases, and the junction held 8 bases outside the gene matches. CDR3 coding DNA: TGTGCCAGCAGCCGCCCTAGCGGGGAGCCTCAAGAGACCCAGTACTTC. Protein: CASSRPSGEPQETQYF.

The chain is built from TRBV30 and TRBJ1-6; the match to TRBD1 covers 7 bases. This CDR3 contains 13 residues. V lost 5 bases to trimming and J lost 5 bases; unmatched junction nucleotides: 3. Per the germline V gene, CDR1 is GTSNPN and CDR2 is SVGIG (reference sequence). The CDR3 loop is CAWGTGDNSPLHF. The CDR3 DNA is TGTGCCTGGGGAACAGGGGATAATTCACCCCTCCACTTT.

V is TRBV6-1 and J is TRBJ1-5; 8 bases are shared with TRBD1. J was trimmed by 8 bases and V by 2 bases; bases with no gene match: 8. The CDR3 runs to 15 residues. CDR1 is MNHNS, CDR2 SASEGT, per germline. CDR3 in DNA: TGTGCCAGCAGTGAACTCGGGACAGGCCAAAAGCCCCAGCATTTT. It is translated as CASSELGTGQKPQHF.

In nucleotides, the CDR3 is TGCGCCAGCAGCCAGTCGAGGGGAGGGGGCTCCTACGAGCAGTACTTC. This encodes CASSQSRGGGSYEQYF. The chain has TRBV4-1 and TRBJ2-7; D may be TRBD2 (7 bases). Germline V gene sequence: CDR1 MGHRA, CDR2 YSYEKL. Trimming took 3 bases from V and 0 from J, leaving 15 bases between them. This CDR3 has 16 amino acids.

The genes are TRBV19 and TRBJ2-7; D not certain. The CDR3 contains 14 residues. Germline V lookup: CDR1 LNHDA, CDR2 SQIVND (reference sequence). V was pared by 3 bases and J by 5 bases, with 14 bases between. CDR3 in DNA: TGTGCCAGTAGTATTCAGTATGCGGCCCACGAGCAGTACTTC. Protein: CASSIQYAAHEQYF.

The rearrangement links TRBV7-3 to TRBJ2-1, with 11 bases aligning to TRBD2. Germline V gene sequence: CDR1 SGHTA, CDR2 FQGTGA. The CDR3 runs to 16 residues. V shed 8 bases and J 5 bases; nucleotides not matched to a gene: 11. CDR3 protein: CASGQPGTSGNNEQFF. CDR3 in DNA: TGTGCCAGCGGCCAACCCGGGACTAGCGGCAACAATGAGCAGTTCTTC.

The chain employs TRBV2 and TRBJ2-2, with 8 bases matching TRBD1. This CDR3 is built from 14 residues. Germline CDR1 and CDR2: SNHLY and FYNNEI. The junction had 9 bases not matched to a gene; V was cut back by 6 bases and J by 9 bases. In DNA, the CDR3 is TGTGCCAGCAGCGCCTCGACAGGGGCATGGGAGCTGTTTTTT. It codes for CASSASTGAWELFF.

The rearrangement joins TRBV28 to TRBJ1-2, with 7 bases fitting TRBD1. Germline lookup yields CDR1 MDHEN and CDR2 SYDVKM. Trimming took 4 bases from V and 8 from J; bases not matched to a gene: 10. The CDR3 has 14 amino acids. CDR3 region: CASSSLTGQWGYTF. In DNA, the CDR3 is TGTGCCAGCAGTTCCCTGACAGGGCAGTGGGGCTACACCTTC.

V is TRBV6-5 and J is TRBJ1-5; D is unresolved. The germline V gene encodes CDR1 MNHEY and CDR2 SVGAGI. The CDR3 totals 12 residues. Trimming left V 8 bases short and J 5 bases short, with 10 bases between. The CDR3 reads CASVRIHQPQHF. CDR3 coding DNA: TGTGCCAGCGTTAGAATCCATCAGCCCCAGCATTTT.

J is TRBJ1-2 and V is TRBV5-1; D possibly corresponds to TRBD1 (6 bases). This CDR3 spans 16 amino acids. Trimming shortened V by 4 bases and J by 0 bases, and 16 bases separated the two germline ends. Germline V lookup: CDR1 SGHRS, CDR2 YFSETQ. The CDR3 here is CASSPGTPISNYGYTF. CDR3 DNA: TGCGCCAGCAGCCCCGGGACACCCATCTCTAACTATGGCTACACCTTC.

The chain joins TRBV5-1 to TRBJ2-1, with 8 bases that match TRBD1. The CDR3 has 16 amino acids. Germline V gene data show CDR1 as SGHRS and CDR2 as YFSETQ. V lost 4 bases to trimming and J lost 5 bases; unmatched junction nucleotides: 11. The CDR3 DNA is TGCGCCAGCAGCAGCCTCGACAGGGGCTTAAACAATGAGCAGTTCTTC. Encoded protein: CASSSLDRGLNNEQFF.

V is TRBV18 and J is TRBJ1-5; unclear D gene. The germline CDR1 and CDR2 sequences are KGHSH and LQKENI. Trimming cost V 3 bases and J 4 bases, with 10 bases left between them. This CDR3 is 14 amino acids long. CDR3 DNA sequence: TGTGCCAGCTCACCCGGAGACGGAAATCAGCCCCAGCATTTT. Protein: CASSPGDGNQPQHF.

This chain uses TRBV4-1 with TRBJ2-5; TRBD2 agrees at 8 bases. Germline V gene lookup returns CDR1 MGHRA and CDR2 YSYEKL. After removal of 6 bases from V and 5 bases from J, the junction contained 8 bases not matched to a gene. CDR3 length: 14 amino acids. The CDR3 protein is CASRIAGGDETQYF. The CDR3 DNA reads as TGCGCCAGCAGGATTGCGGGGGGCGACGAGACCCAGTACTTC.

The chain uses TRBV4-1 and TRBJ1-5; D is possibly TRBD1 (5 bases). V was shortened by 1 base and J by 1 base, with 8 bases between the two germline ends. The CDR3 has 15 residues. Germline V gene data show CDR1 as MGHRA and CDR2 as YSYEKL. For the CDR3, the DNA is TGCGCCAGCAGCCAAGTAGGGGCAAGCAATCAGCCCCAGCATTTT. Encoded protein: CASSQVGASNQPQHF.

This chain connects TRBV4-1 to TRBJ1-1, with D possibly being TRBD1 (5 bases). V was cut by 0 bases and J by 0 bases, with 8 bases left in between. Germline V lookup: CDR1 MGHRA, CDR2 YSYEKL. The CDR3 sequence is 15 residues long. The CDR3 loop is CASSQDLGVNTEAFF. CDR3 DNA sequence: TGCGCCAGCAGCCAAGACCTAGGGGTGAACACTGAAGCTTTCTTT.

This chain joins TRBV7-6 and TRBJ2-1; 7 nucleotides agree with TRBD2. Trimming took 5 bases from V and 6 from J; bases not matched to a gene: 7. Germline assignment: CDR1 SGHVS and CDR2 FNYEAQ. CDR3 length equals 14 residues. The DNA of the CDR3 is TGTGCCAGCAGCCCCGGGGGGTATTTCAATGAGCAGTTCTTC. Residues: CASSPGGYFNEQFF. Drawing the rest from reference TRBV7-6 and TRBJ2-1, the complete variable domain is GAGVSQSPRYKVTKRGQDVALRCDPISGHVSLYWYRQALGQGPEFLTYFNYEAQQDKSGLPNDRFSAERPEGSISTLTIQRTEQRDSAMYRCASSPGGYFNEQFFGPGTRLTVL.